These T cell receptor beta chains were read from a single sample in a study of blood T cell repertoires in COVID-19. Clones were read by immunoSEQ multiplex PCR, and TCRdb kept only the in-frame ones, dropping some. The sample records 85,000 or so clones, 90% to 95% being singletons. The sequenced material came from peripheral blood. The receptor source for this set is a human donor with active COVID-19. The donor label of this sample is uncertain. Each CDR3 is given with its conserved first and last residue. The size of a clone is reported for some rows only, either as once, few or many, or as a class for expanded clones.

clone_size | j_call | v_call | cdr3_aa
. | TRBJ1-4 | TRBV19 | CASSIPGRGLFF
. | TRBJ2-1 | TRBV9 | CASSVGLTTWSSYNEQFF
. | TRBJ1-5 | TRBV13 | CASSRTRDIFQPQHF
. | TRBJ1-5 | TRBV28 | CASEGTRQPQHF
. | TRBJ2-3 | TRBV3-1/TRBV3-2 | CASSLFSGQGTDTQYF
. | TRBJ2-5 | TRBV27 | CASSFMGQGQETQYF
. | TRBJ2-1 | TRBV4-3 | CASSQGGTPYNEQFF
. | TRBJ2-1 | TRBV11-3 | CASSPRGFTDYNEQFF
. | TRBJ2-2 | TRBV10-3 | CATRLAGGDTGELFF
. | TRBJ1-2 | TRBV28 | CASRSGSNYGYTF
. | TRBJ2-7 | TRBV6-6 | CASRTSGGNSYEQYF
. | TRBJ2-7 | TRBV18 | CASSSRYEQYF
. | TRBJ2-7 | TRBV18 | CASSPELAGISYEQYF
. | TRBJ1-6 | TRBV6-5 | CASNYRGAGTLHF
. | TRBJ2-2 | TRBV5-5 | CASSTTPGVTGELFF
. | TRBJ2-7 | TRBV6-5 | CASRPGAGGVYEQYF
. | TRBJ2-7 | TRBV4-3 | CASSQAISGTYEQYF
. | TRBJ1-5 | TRBV27 | CASSQGLGSPQHF
. | TRBJ1-5 | TRBV19 | CASSRDSQKPQHF
. | TRBJ2-3 | TRBV6-5 | CASSPRGVGTDTQYF
few | TRBJ1-2 | TRBV19 | CASTSGTGGYGYTF
. | TRBJ1-6 | TRBV5-6 | CASSQQGLSPLHF
. | TRBJ2-3 | TRBV5-4 | CASSLPAGGSSTDTQYF
. | TRBJ2-5 | TRBV11-3 | CASSPGGQGYIQYF
. | TRBJ2-3 | TRBV2 | CASSEPRTSGGVRGTDTQYF
. | TRBJ2-2 | TRBV28 | CASSSLHDTSGRVGELFF
. | TRBJ2-1 | TRBV7-2 | CASSLRRGAYNEQFF
once | TRBJ2-2 | TRBV24-1 | CATSDLPHAASGIGELFF
. | TRBJ1-1 | TRBV3-1/TRBV3-2 | CASSQVTGRGTEAFF
. | TRBJ1-3 | TRBV18 | CASSQGATSGNTIYF
. | TRBJ2-7 | TRBV5-1 | CASSSSGYEQYF
once | TRBJ2-1 | TRBV6-2/TRBV6-3 | CASSSGTREGRHNEQFF
. | TRBJ2-7 | TRBV27 | CASRSTGGPLGYEQYF
. | TRBJ1-1 | TRBV11-3 | CASNLQGYTEAFF
. | TRBJ1-2 | TRBV5-1 | CASSLGQGALANYGYTF
. | TRBJ1-3 | TRBV7-9 | CASSLYGGVSGNTIYF
. | TRBJ2-5 | TRBV19 | CASSSSEAETQYF
once | TRBJ1-1 | TRBV5-1 | CASSLTMDRVGTEAFF